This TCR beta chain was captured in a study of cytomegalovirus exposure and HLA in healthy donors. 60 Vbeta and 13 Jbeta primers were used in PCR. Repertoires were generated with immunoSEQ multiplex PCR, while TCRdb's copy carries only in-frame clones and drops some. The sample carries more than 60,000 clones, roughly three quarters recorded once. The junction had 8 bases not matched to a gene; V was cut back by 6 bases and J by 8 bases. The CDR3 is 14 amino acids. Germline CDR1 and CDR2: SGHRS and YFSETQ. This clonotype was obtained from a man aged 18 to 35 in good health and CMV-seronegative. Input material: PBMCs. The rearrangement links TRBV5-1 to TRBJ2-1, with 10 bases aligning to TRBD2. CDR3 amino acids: CASKLAGKGDEQFF. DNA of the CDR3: TGCGCCAGCAAACTAGCGGGGAAAGGCGATGAGCAGTTCTTC.